A single TCR beta chain is shown here with its context. This clonotype showed up just a few times. Which antigen it targets is not known. Base qualities are missing; no much larger clone stands one base away. As encoded in the germline V gene, CDR1 is LGHNA while CDR2 is YSLEER. V and J are truncated by 1 base and 1 base respectively, leaving an intervening sequence of 8 bases. Measured from the cysteine to the phenylalanine, the CDR3 is 15 residues long. Kept here is only the CDR3 DNA, which spans 45 bases and is read in frame from base 1. The data originate from a study of T-cell memory formation after mild COVID-19 (dated by TCRdb to the early 2020s). Regarding the complete study: Most TCR sequence clusters were specific to one of the two donors. In two donors, T-cell clones that expanded and contracted after mild COVID-19 were followed by sequencing TCRalpha and TCRbeta repertoires longitudinally. The cohort was made up of two young adult volunteers, one female and one male, who were previously healthy. What the authors observed across the whole study: Some responding clones were detected in pre-infection memory, which suggested that pre-existing cross-reactive memory T cells had joined the SARS-CoV-2 response. Contracting CD4+ clones appeared mostly in the CM and EM memory subsets, whereas CD8+ clones were enriched in EMRA. Only a couple of mild cases were covered in the study, and larger cohorts including severe cases with pre-infection samples were considered necessary. SARS-CoV-2 specificity of the second-wave clones peaking on day 37 was not confirmed. Clones contracting from day 15 to 85 had balanced CD4/CD8 phenotypes, while a second wave expanding from day 15 to 37 was biased towards CD4+.

The sequencing machine was an Illumina NovaSeq 6000. Using 5'RACE with constant-segment primers, TCRalpha and TCRbeta cDNA libraries were constructed, with sample barcodes and unique molecular identifiers added in the process. Trizol reagent was used to extract RNA from every sample. Amplification of the libraries took two PCR steps, and the second step added a second sample barcode plus Illumina TruSeq adapters. Sequencing of the libraries was done on an Illumina NovaSeq, producing 2 x 150 bp paired-end reads. In the original analysis: Demultiplexing of reads and collapsing into UMI-guided consensus sequences were performed with migec v1.2.7. Using mixcr v2.1.11, the UMI consensuses were aligned to TRA and TRB V and J templates and assembled into clonotypes. A clonotype was counted as expanded or contracted only when both edgeR and NoisET called the clonotype significant, with the noise models trained on biological replicates. For edgeR calls, the thresholds were a false discovery rate-adjusted p below 0.01 and a log2 fold-change of 1. As an exploratory analysis of dynamics, max-normalized trajectories of the 1000 most abundant clonotypes were examined by PCA with hierarchical clustering. Each responding clone was given a CD4 or CD8 phenotype based on the CD4+ and CD8+ repertoires, which had been sequenced separately. Starting from the raw public reads, TCRdb applied fastp trimming at Q25, assembled clones with MiXCR and retained in-frame beta chains. CDR3 protein sequences are deduplicated, and each keeps its most common genes and DNA. Here the V and J calls rest on TCRdb's processing, not on the authors' analysis. The table for this sample lists about 290,000 distinct CDR3 sequences; about 15% of them were counted only once. The ten most abundant clones make up approximately 23% of the sample.

Ficoll-Paque density gradient centrifugation was the method used to isolate PBMCs. The clonotype comes from a man younger than 30 who had mild COVID-19 (a few samples of this study predate the infection). The sample titles of this study are shuffled in the database, so cell type and time point are left out; the donor was told from shared clones. Sequenced material: PBMCs or a T cell subset sorted from them (not recorded which). The rearranged chain carries TRBV4-3 and TRBJ1-5; the D gene cannot be named for sure. In nucleotide form, the sequence is TGCGCCAGCAGCCAAGTGATCGGCAGCAATCAGCCCCAGCATTTT. Its translation is CASSQVIGSNQPQHF.